This passage covers 23 T cell receptor beta chains from one sample sequenced in a study of blood T cell repertoires in COVID-19. The repertoire was sequenced with immunoSEQ multiplex PCR; TCRdb's copy has only in-frame clones and lacks some. The sample contains 150,000 to 200,000 clones, around 80% of which appear only once. The sample was PBMCs or T cells enriched from blood (not recorded which). The source is a woman between 50 and 59 years old who had recovered from COVID-19.

This sequence joins TRBV5-5 and TRBJ1-1; D unclear. The CDR3 totals 14 residues. V was cut by 6 bases and J by 5 bases, with 17 bases left in between. CDR1 is SGHKS and CDR2 is YYEKEE in the germline V gene (reference sequence). The CDR3 nucleotides read TGTGCCAGCACTAGCACCGGTATGGCAACTGAAGCTTTCTTT. Protein sequence: CASTSTGMATEAFF.

The chain links TRBV19 to TRBJ2-2; D possibly corresponds to TRBD2 (6 bases). This CDR3 contains 16 residues. V was trimmed by 7 bases and J by 6 bases, leaving 21 bases between them. Germline assignment: CDR1 LNHDA and CDR2 SQIVND (reference sequence). CDR3 amino acids: CASTRGAYTQSGELFF. As DNA, the CDR3 is TGTGCCAGTACTCGCGGGGCCTATACGCAGTCCGGGGAGCTGTTTTTT.

The chain uses TRBV7-3 and TRBJ2-7; perhaps TRBD1 as D (7 bases). Germline CDR1 reads SGHTA; CDR2 reads FQGTGA. V was cut by 5 bases and J by 4 bases, with 18 bases left in between. CDR3 length equals 15 residues. CDR3 amino acids: CASSPSGGNRYEQYF. Written as DNA, the CDR3 is TGTGCCAGCAGCCCCTCAGGGGGGAACAGGTACGAGCAGTACTTC.

The chain combines TRBV6-6 with TRBJ1-2; maybe TRBD1 (6 bases). The CDR3 runs 14 residues. Trimming shortened V by 5 bases and J by 2 bases, and 12 bases separated the two germline ends. The V gene's germline CDR1 is MNHNY and CDR2 SVGAGI (reference sequence). CDR3: CASSNRQANYGYTF. The CDR3 DNA follows: TGTGCCAGCAGTAACCGACAGGCCAACTATGGCTACACCTTC.

The rearrangement uses TRBV9 and TRBJ2-2, with TRBD2 identical over 9 bases. Germline loops: CDR1 SGDLS, CDR2 YYNGEE. The CDR3 covers 16 residues. Trimming cost V 0 bases and J 3 bases; bases outside gene matches: 3. The CDR3 is CASSVDSGSDTGELFF. CDR3 bases: TGTGCCAGCAGCGTAGATAGCGGGAGTGACACCGGGGAGCTGTTTTTT.

This chain links TRBV28 with TRBJ1-1; 8 bases line up with TRBD1. Germline-derived CDR1 and CDR2 are MDHEN and SYDVKM. V dropped 8 bases and J dropped 5; count of bases not matched to a gene: 10. This CDR3 is built from 14 residues. Here the CDR3 reads CASLTGQGWTEAFF. CDR3 DNA sequence: TGTGCCAGCCTAACAGGACAGGGATGGACTGAAGCTTTCTTT.

The J gene is TRBJ2-2, the V gene TRBV19; D is perhaps TRBD2 (5 bases). The germline gives CDR1 LNHDA, CDR2 SQIVND (reference sequence). Trimming cost V 6 bases and J 5 bases, with 13 bases left between them. The CDR3 contains 14 residues. CDR3 in amino acids: CASREREKTGELFF. DNA of the CDR3: TGTGCCAGTAGGGAGAGGGAGAAAACCGGGGAGCTGTTTTTT.

The V and J genes are TRBV9 and TRBJ2-3, with 13 bases that match TRBD2. This CDR3 is 16 amino acids long. The V segment lost 3 bases and the J segment 5 bases; nucleotides outside the gene matches: 6. CDR1 is SGDLS, CDR2 YYNGEE, per germline. CDR3 DNA: TGTGCCAGCAGCGGACCACTAGCGGGAGGGGTAGATACGCAGTATTTT. Translating gives CASSGPLAGGVDTQYF.

The chain combines TRBV3-1 (or the pseudogene TRBV3-2) with TRBJ2-1; unclear D gene. CDR3 length: 12 residues. Germline lookup yields CDR1 LGHDT and CDR2 YNNKEL (reference sequence). Trimming stripped 3 bases from V and 6 bases from J, with 6 bases between. The CDR3 DNA follows: TGTGCCAGCAGCCATTTCTCCAATGAGCAGTTCTTC. Its protein is CASSHFSNEQFF.

The gene calls are TRBV6-2 or TRBV6-3 and TRBJ2-3; 7 bases fit TRBD2. Unmatched junction bases numbered 13, after V lost 2 bases and J lost 2 bases. This CDR3 spans 18 amino acids. CDR1 MNHEY and CDR2 SVGEGT come from the germline V gene. The CDR3 DNA follows: TGTGCCAGCAGTTACCCCAATCTTCTAGCGGCCTTCACAGATACGCAGTATTTT. Translated: CASSYPNLLAAFTDTQYF.

This chain connects TRBV7-6 to TRBJ1-4; TRBD1 matches 7 bases. The CDR3 totals 16 residues. Germline CDR1 is SGHVS and CDR2 is FNYEAQ. The junction had 5 bases not matched to a gene; V was cut back by 1 base and J by 3 bases. The CDR3 protein is CASSLGPGTANEKLFF. DNA of the CDR3: TGTGCCAGCAGCTTAGGGCCCGGGACAGCTAATGAAAAACTGTTTTTT.

The V and J genes are TRBV7-2 and TRBJ2-1; 9 nucleotides align to TRBD2. The CDR3 is made up of 15 amino acids. Trimming cost V 1 base and J 4 bases; bases outside gene matches: 2. CDR1 and CDR2 from the germline V gene are SGHTA and FQGNSA. The CDR3: CASSLGLAAYNEQFF. The CDR3 DNA follows: TGTGCCAGCAGCTTAGGACTAGCGGCTTACAATGAGCAGTTCTTC. The complete variable domain, with remaining parts taken from reference TRBV7-2 and TRBJ2-1, reads GAGVSQSPSNKVTEKGKDVELRCDPISGHTALYWYRQSLGQGLEFLIYFQGNSAPDKSGLPSDRFSAERTGGSVSTLTIQRTQQEDSAVYLCASSLGLAAYNEQFFGPGTRLTVL.

The rearrangement links TRBV5-1 to TRBJ2-2, with TRBD2 matching over 9 bases. V shed 0 bases and J 3 bases; nucleotides not matched to a gene: 6. Germline CDR1 reads SGHRS; CDR2 reads YFSETQ. This CDR3 is built from 17 residues. The CDR3 loop is CASSLAGTSRDTGELFF. The DNA of the CDR3 is TGCGCCAGCAGCTTGGCAGGGACTAGCAGGGACACCGGGGAGCTGTTTTTT.

V and J are TRBV3-1 (or the pseudogene TRBV3-2) and TRBJ1-2; 10 bases align to TRBD1. The CDR3 contains 15 residues. Per the germline V gene, CDR1 is LGHDT and CDR2 is YNNKEL (reference sequence). V lost 2 bases, J lost 7 bases, and 7 bases stayed unmatched. The CDR3 region has the DNA TGTGCCAGCAGCCAAACCGGACAGGGGGTACTTGGCTACACCTTC. Protein sequence: CASSQTGQGVLGYTF.

The chain couples TRBV5-6 to TRBJ2-5, with D maybe TRBD2 (5 bases). The CDR3 has 13 amino acids. Germline lookup yields CDR1 SGHDT and CDR2 YYEEEE. Deletions cut 6 bases from V and 0 bases from J, with 9 bases between. In DNA form, the CDR3 reads TGTGCCAGCATAGGACTCAACCAAGAGACCCAGTACTTC. This sequence encodes CASIGLNQETQYF.

This clone was observed a few times. V is TRBV28 and J is TRBJ2-2; 7 nucleotides line up with TRBD2. Trimming took 3 bases from V and 4 from J; bases not matched to a gene: 5. CDR3 length: 15 amino acids. CDR1 and CDR2 from the germline V gene are MDHEN and SYDVKM. CDR3 region: CASSFRGSFTGELFF. Here the CDR3 DNA reads TGTGCCAGCAGTTTCCGCGGGAGCTTCACCGGGGAGCTGTTTTTT.

This rearrangement joins TRBV6-5 to TRBJ2-5, with 8 positions matching TRBD2. Trimming at V came to 2 bases and at J to 5 bases, leaving 10 bases not matched to a gene. The CDR3 loop spans 16 amino acids. Germline lookup yields CDR1 MNHEY and CDR2 SVGAGI. The CDR3 is CASSYKSGGVRETQYF. In DNA, the CDR3 is TGTGCCAGCAGTTACAAGTCCGGGGGGGTCAGGGAGACCCAGTACTTC.

The chain combines TRBV29-1 with TRBJ1-1; D gene uncertain. This CDR3 comprises 15 residues. Germline values: CDR1 SQVTM, CDR2 ANQGSEA. V lost 7 bases, J lost 3 bases, and 21 bases lay in between. The chain's CDR3 is CSGGSMGYGDTEAFF. Written as DNA, the CDR3 is TGCAGCGGTGGGTCCATGGGTTACGGGGACACTGAAGCTTTCTTT.

This clone was found many times. This chain uses TRBV10-3 with TRBJ2-2; D not certain. The CDR3 runs to 11 residues. V lost 6 bases and J lost 7, with 6 bases in between. Germline CDR1 is ENHRY and CDR2 is SYGVKD. CDR3 DNA sequence: TGTGCCATCAGCCAATTCGGGGAGCTGTTTTTT. It is translated as CAISQFGELFF.

The rearrangement uses TRBV28 and TRBJ2-3, with 8 nucleotides matching TRBD2. Germline V gives CDR1 MDHEN, CDR2 SYDVKM. The CDR3 extends over 14 amino acids. The junction had 7 bases not matched to a gene; V was cut back by 8 bases and J by 3 bases. The CDR3 spells CASQSGSPTDTQYF. In nucleotides, the CDR3 is TGTGCCAGCCAGAGCGGGAGCCCGACAGATACGCAGTATTTT.

A few counts support this clone. The chain recombines TRBV19 with TRBJ2-2, with TRBD2 as a possible D gene (5 bases). This CDR3 region has 15 residues. V lost 10 bases and J lost 5, with 20 bases in between. CDR1 is LNHDA, CDR2 SQIVND, per germline (reference sequence). Written as DNA, the CDR3 is TGTGCCACAATTGAGGGCCACCCGAGGACCGGGGAGCTGTTTTTT. Translated: CATIEGHPRTGELFF.

The J gene is TRBJ1-4, the V gene TRBV7-9; D unresolved. CDR3 size: 15 residues. Trimming cost V 5 bases and J 5 bases, with 15 bases left between them. CDR1 and CDR2 from the germline V gene are SEHNR and FQNEAQ (reference sequence). In DNA form, the CDR3 reads TGTGCCAGCAGCGACCCTTTGGGCAGGAATGAAAAACTGTTTTTT. Protein: CASSDPLGRNEKLFF.

This clone was observed a handful of times. V gene TRBV7-9 combines with J gene TRBJ2-1; 8 nucleotides line up with TRBD2. The CDR3 extends over 15 amino acids. J gave up 10 bases and V 5 bases, and 13 bases lay outside the gene matches. In germline, CDR1 is SEHNR, CDR2 FQNEAQ (reference sequence). The CDR3 DNA follows: TGTGCCAGCAGCGCCGGGCTAGCGGGCTGGGAAGAGCAGTTCTTC. Protein: CASSAGLAGWEEQFF.